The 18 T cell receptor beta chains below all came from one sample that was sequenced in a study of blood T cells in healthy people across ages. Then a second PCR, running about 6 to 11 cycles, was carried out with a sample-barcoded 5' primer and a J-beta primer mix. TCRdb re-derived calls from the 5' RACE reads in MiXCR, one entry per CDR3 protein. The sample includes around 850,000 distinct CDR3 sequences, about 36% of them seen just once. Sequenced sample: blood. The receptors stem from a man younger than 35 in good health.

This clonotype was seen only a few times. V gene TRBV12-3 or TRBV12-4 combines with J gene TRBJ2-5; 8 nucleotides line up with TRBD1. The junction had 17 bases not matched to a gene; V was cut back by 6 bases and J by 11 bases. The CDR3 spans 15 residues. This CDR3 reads CASRVQTGDHGEQYF. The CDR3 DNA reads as TGTGCCAGCAGGGTGCAGACAGGGGATCATGGTGAGCAGTACTTC.

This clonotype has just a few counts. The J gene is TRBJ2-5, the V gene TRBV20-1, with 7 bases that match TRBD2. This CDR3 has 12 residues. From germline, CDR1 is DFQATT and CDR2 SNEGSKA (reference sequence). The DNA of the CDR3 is TGCAGCGGGACTACGGGGGAGGAGACCCAGTACTTC. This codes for CSGTTGEETQYF.

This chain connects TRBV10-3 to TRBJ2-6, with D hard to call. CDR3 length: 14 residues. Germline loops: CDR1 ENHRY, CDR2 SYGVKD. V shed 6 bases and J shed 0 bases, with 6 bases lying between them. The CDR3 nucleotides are TGTGCCATCAGGGGGAACTCTGGGGCCAACGTCCTGACTTTC. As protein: CAIRGNSGANVLTF.

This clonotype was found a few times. The CDR3 nucleotides are TGCGCCAGCAGCCAGGCCCCGACTAGGTTAGATACGCAGTATTTT. Its translation is CASSQAPTRLDTQYF. V and J are TRBV4-3 and TRBJ2-3; maybe TRBD2 (6 bases). Trimming left V 3 bases short and J 5 bases short, with 15 bases between. Germline V gene lookup returns CDR1 LGHNA and CDR2 YSLEER. CDR3 size: 15 residues.

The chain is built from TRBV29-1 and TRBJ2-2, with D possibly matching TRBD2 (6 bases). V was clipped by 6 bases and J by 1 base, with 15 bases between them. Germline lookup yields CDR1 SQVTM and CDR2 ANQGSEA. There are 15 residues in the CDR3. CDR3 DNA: TGCAGCGTCATCTCGGGTAGCGGGAACACCGGGGAGCTGTTTTTT. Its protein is CSVISGSGNTGELFF.

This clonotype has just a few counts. The CDR3 bases are TGTGCCAGCAGTGCGACGGGACAGGGGGAAGGCTACACCTTC. Translating gives CASSATGQGEGYTF. The gene calls are TRBV12-3 or TRBV12-4 and TRBJ1-2, with 11 bases aligning to TRBD1. The CDR3 is 14 amino acids. The trim removed 5 bases at V and 8 bases at J, leaving 7 bases unmatched.

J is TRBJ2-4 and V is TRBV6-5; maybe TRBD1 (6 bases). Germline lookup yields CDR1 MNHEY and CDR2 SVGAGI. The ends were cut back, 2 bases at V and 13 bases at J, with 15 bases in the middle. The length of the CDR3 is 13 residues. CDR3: CASSYGRGNEQYF. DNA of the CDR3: TGTGCCAGCAGTTACGGCAGGGGCAATGAGCAGTACTTC.

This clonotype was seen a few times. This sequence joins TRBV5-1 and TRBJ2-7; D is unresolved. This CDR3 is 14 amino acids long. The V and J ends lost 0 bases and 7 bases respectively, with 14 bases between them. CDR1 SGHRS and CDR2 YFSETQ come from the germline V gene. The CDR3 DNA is TGCGCCAGCAGCTTGGATGGGTCTGGAAATGAGCAGTACTTC. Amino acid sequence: CASSLDGSGNEQYF. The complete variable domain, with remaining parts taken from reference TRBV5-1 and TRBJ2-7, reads KAGVTQTPRYLIKTRGQQVTLSCSPISGHRSVSWYQQTPGQGLQFLFEYFSETQRNKGNFPGRFSGRQFSNSRSEMNVSTLELGDSALYLCASSLDGSGNEQYFGPGTRLTVT.

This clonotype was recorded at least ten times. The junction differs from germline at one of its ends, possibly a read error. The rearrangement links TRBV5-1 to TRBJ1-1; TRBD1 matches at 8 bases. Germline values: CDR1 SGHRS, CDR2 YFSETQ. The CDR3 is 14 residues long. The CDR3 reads CASSLTGGNTEAFF. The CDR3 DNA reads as TGTGCCAGCAGTCTAACAGGGGGGAACACTGAAGCTTTCTTT.

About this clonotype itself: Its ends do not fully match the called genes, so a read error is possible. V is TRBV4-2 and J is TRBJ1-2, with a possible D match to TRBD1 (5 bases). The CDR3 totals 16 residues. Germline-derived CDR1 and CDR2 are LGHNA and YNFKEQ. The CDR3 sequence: CASGQEAGLLNYGYTF. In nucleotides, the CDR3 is TGTGCCAGCGGCCAAGAAGCGGGACTGCTGAACTATGGCTACACCTTC.

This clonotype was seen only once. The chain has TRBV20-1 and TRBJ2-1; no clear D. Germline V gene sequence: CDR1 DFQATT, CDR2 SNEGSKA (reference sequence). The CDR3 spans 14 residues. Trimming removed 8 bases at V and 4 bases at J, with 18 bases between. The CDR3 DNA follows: TGCAGTACCCACGGGCAGGATGCGTACAATGAGCAGTTCTTC. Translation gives CSTHGQDAYNEQFF.

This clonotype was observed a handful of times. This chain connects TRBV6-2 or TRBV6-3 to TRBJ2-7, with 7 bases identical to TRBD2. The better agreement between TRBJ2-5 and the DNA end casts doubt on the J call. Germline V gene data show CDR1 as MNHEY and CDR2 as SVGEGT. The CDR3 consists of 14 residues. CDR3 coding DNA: TGTGCCAGCAGTCTCTTGGGGAGGGAGGAGACCCAGTACTTC. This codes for CASSLLGREETQYF.

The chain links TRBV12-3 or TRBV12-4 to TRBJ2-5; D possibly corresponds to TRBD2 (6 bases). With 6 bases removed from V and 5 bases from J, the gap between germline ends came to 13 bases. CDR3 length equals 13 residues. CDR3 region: CASRTGEEETQYF. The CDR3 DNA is TGTGCCAGCAGGACGGGAGAGGAGGAGACCCAGTACTTC.

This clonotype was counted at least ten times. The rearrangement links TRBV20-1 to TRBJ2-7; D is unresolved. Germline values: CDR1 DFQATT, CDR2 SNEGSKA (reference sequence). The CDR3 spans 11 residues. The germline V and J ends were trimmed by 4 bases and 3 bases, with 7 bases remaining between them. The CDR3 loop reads CSANGDYEQYF. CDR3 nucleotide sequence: TGCAGTGCTAATGGTGACTACGAGCAGTACTTC.

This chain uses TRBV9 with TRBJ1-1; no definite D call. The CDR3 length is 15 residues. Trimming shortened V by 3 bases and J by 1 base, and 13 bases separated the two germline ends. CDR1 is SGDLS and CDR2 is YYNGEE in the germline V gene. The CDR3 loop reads CASSGSQLGNTEAFF. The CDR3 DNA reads TGTGCCAGCAGCGGGTCCCAATTAGGGAACACTGAAGCTTTCTTT.

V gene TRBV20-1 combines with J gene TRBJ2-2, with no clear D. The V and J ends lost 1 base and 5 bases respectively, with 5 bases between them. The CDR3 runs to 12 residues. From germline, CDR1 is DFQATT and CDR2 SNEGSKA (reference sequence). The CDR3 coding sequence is TGCAGTGCTAGAGCGCGTACCGGGGAGCTGTTTTTT. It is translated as CSARARTGELFF.

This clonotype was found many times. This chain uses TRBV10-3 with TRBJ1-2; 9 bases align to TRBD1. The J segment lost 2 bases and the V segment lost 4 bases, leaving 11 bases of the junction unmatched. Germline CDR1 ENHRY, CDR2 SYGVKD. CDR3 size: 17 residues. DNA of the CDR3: TGTGCCATCAGTGCCTCCCCCGGGACAGGGTGGAACTATGGCTACACCTTC. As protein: CAISASPGTGWNYGYTF.

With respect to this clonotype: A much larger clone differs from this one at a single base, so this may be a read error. CDR3 residues: CASSLPEVNEQYF. CDR3 DNA sequence: TGTGCCAGCAGCTTACCTGAGGTCAACGAGCAGTACTTC. The chain joins TRBV7-9 to TRBJ2-7; unclear D gene. Germline CDR1 and CDR2: SEHNR and FQNEAQ (reference sequence). This CDR3 is 13 amino acids long. Trimming cost V 2 bases and J 5 bases, with 10 bases left between them.